Following are 17 T cell receptor beta chains from one sample sequenced in a study of radiotherapy plus CTLA-4 blockade in lung cancer. Using immunoSEQ multiplex PCR, the repertoire was profiled, and TCRdb retains in-frame clones only, with some absent. The sample has about 59,000 clones, almost 85% seen once. The sample here was peripheral blood, taken from a patient treated with radiotherapy plus ipilimumab. These receptors came from a human donor with non-small cell lung cancer whose response to radiotherapy plus ipilimumab could not be evaluated.

The CDR3 nucleotides are TGTGCCAGCAAGGAGGGTCTGGGATACGAGCAGTACTTC. Amino acid sequence: CASKEGLGYEQYF. This chain connects TRBV27 to TRBJ2-7; possible D gene TRBD2, 6 bases. Germline CDR1 is MNHEY and CDR2 is SMNVEV (reference sequence). The length of the CDR3 is 13 residues. Trimming cost V 7 bases and J 4 bases, with 14 bases left between them.

The DNA for the CDR3 is TGTGCCAGCAGTCCCCGCGGGTATACGAACACCGGGGAGCTGTTTTTT. Its protein product is CASSPRGYTNTGELFF. The chain joins TRBV25-1 to TRBJ2-2; perhaps TRBD2 as D (5 bases). The germline V and J ends were trimmed by 5 bases and 0 bases, with 13 bases remaining between them. Germline values: CDR1 MGHDK, CDR2 SYGVNS. The CDR3 is made up of 16 amino acids. Complete variable domain (other parts from reference TRBV25-1 and TRBJ2-2): EADIYQTPRYLVIGTGKKITLECSQTMGHDKMYWYQQDPGMELHLIHYSYGVNSTEKGDLSSESTVSRIRTEHFPLTLESARPSHTSQYLCASSPRGYTNTGELFFGEGSRLTVL.

V is TRBV7-2 and J is TRBJ2-7; possible D gene TRBD2, 6 bases. The CDR3 sequence is 14 residues long. The V end lost 7 bases, the J end lost 1 base, and 14 bases lay between the germline ends. Germline V gene sequence: CDR1 SGHTA, CDR2 FQGNSA. The CDR3 DNA follows: TGTGCCAGCACCCTGGGGCGGGGATCCTACGAGCAGTACTTC. It yields the protein CASTLGRGSYEQYF. Complete variable domain (other parts from reference TRBV7-2 and TRBJ2-7): GAGVSQSPSNKVTEKGKDVELRCDPISGHTALYWYRQSLGQGLEFLIYFQGNSAPDKSGLPSDRFSAERTGGSVSTLTIQRTQQEDSAVYLCASTLGRGSYEQYFGPGTRLTVT.

The rearrangement uses TRBV5-1 and TRBJ2-4; 9 nucleotides agree with TRBD1. The germline V gene has CDR1 SGHRS and CDR2 YFSETQ. V trimming: 4 bases; J trimming: 6 bases; junction bases outside the gene matches: 8. The CDR3 length is 15 residues. The CDR3 spells CASSLQGQGLNIQYF. DNA for the CDR3: TGCGCCAGCAGCCTACAGGGACAGGGATTAAACATTCAGTACTTC.

The chain recombines TRBV14 with TRBJ1-3; D gene uncertain. CDR1 SGHDN and CDR2 FVKESK come from the germline V gene. Trimming stripped 0 bases from V and 4 bases from J, with 10 bases between. The CDR3 contains 15 residues. CDR3: CASSQDEGPGNTIYF. As DNA, the CDR3 is TGTGCCAGCAGCCAAGATGAGGGTCCGGGAAACACCATATATTTT.

This rearrangement joins TRBV21-1 to TRBJ2-5; TRBD2, as called in the table, went unchecked against the DNA. TRBV21-1 is a pseudogene segment. CDR3 length: 19 amino acids. The CDR3 coding sequence is TGTGCCAGCAGTAAAGACGGACTAGCGGGGGGGCAGGGCGGAGAGACCCAGTACTTC. Translation: CASSKDGLAGGQGGETQYF.

The rearrangement joins TRBV6-1 to TRBJ2-7; D is uncertain. The CDR3 runs 12 residues. V lost 1 base to trimming and J lost 6 bases, with 7 bases between them. Per the germline V gene, CDR1 is MNHNS and CDR2 is SASEGT. DNA for the CDR3: TGTGCCAGCAGTGAAGGGCCCCGCGAGCAGTACTTC. Translated: CASSEGPREQYF.

CDR3 DNA: TGTGCCAGCAGACCAGGGGGCGGGTGGACAGATACGCAGTATTTT. Translated: CASRPGGGWTDTQYF. The chain joins TRBV2 to TRBJ2-3; 8 bases are a match to TRBD1. Germline V gene sequence: CDR1 SNHLY, CDR2 FYNNEI. The junction had 8 bases not matched to a gene; V was cut back by 6 bases and J by 3 bases. CDR3 length: 15 residues. The complete variable domain, with remaining parts taken from reference TRBV2 and TRBJ2-3, reads EPEVTQTPSHQVTQMGQEVILRCVPISNHLYFYWYRQILGQKVEFLVSFYNNEISEKSEIFDDQFSVERPDGSNFTLKIRSTKLEDSAMYFCASRPGGGWTDTQYFGPGTRLTVL.

The CDR3 sequence is CASSRTRGTLPNEQFF. For the CDR3, the DNA is TGTGCCAGCAGCCGAACCAGGGGGACGCTACCCAATGAGCAGTTCTTC. The chain has TRBV7-9 and TRBJ2-1; TRBD1 matches 7 bases. V dropped 5 bases and J dropped 6; count of bases not matched to a gene: 13. Germline V lookup: CDR1 SEHNR, CDR2 FQNEAQ (reference sequence). The CDR3 covers 16 residues.

The chain's CDR3 is CASSTLAGAEETQYF. The CDR3 DNA is TGTGCCAGCAGTACCCTAGCGGGGGCCGAAGAGACCCAGTACTTC. J is TRBJ2-5 and V is TRBV6-5; TRBD2 matches at 10 bases. The germline V gene encodes CDR1 MNHEY and CDR2 SVGAGI. The CDR3 runs to 15 residues. V lost 5 bases to trimming and J lost 3 bases; unmatched junction nucleotides: 6.

With respect to this clone: A junction end diverges from the germline sequence, so it may reflect a read error. The sample holds other DNA sequences that translate to the same CDR3. The J gene is TRBJ2-1, the V gene TRBV4-3; D may be TRBD2 (5 bases). The germline CDR1 and CDR2 sequences are LGHNA and YSLEER. The CDR3 has 15 residues. CDR3 coding DNA: TGCGCCAGCAGCCAAGGAGAGGGCTCCTACAATGAACAGTTCTTC. It translates to CASSQGEGSYNEQFF.

The V gene is TRBV5-4, the J gene TRBJ2-5; D may be TRBD2 (6 bases). Germline V gene lookup returns CDR1 SGHNT and CDR2 YYREEE (reference sequence). The CDR3 is 15 amino acids. The V end was cut by 0 bases, the J end by 5 bases, with 14 bases between. The chain's CDR3 is CASSLGSGGVETQYF. CDR3 DNA sequence: TGTGCCAGCAGCTTGGGTTCCGGGGGAGTCGAGACCCAGTACTTC. The full variable domain, rest sourced from reference TRBV5-4 and TRBJ2-5, is ETGVTQSPTHLIKTRGQQVTLRCSSQSGHNTVSWYQQALGQGPQFIFQYYREEENGRGNFPPRFSGLQFPNYSSELNVNALELDDSALYLCASSLGSGGVETQYFGPGTRLLVL.

This clone is a singleton in its sample. The chain links TRBV21-1 to TRBJ1-3. TRBV21-1 is designated a pseudogene. The CDR3 is 15 residues long. The CDR3 loop is CASSNSRSSGNTIYF. CDR3 DNA: TGTGCCAGCAGCAACTCGCGGAGCTCTGGAAACACCATATATTTT.

The CDR3 nucleotides read TGTGCCAGCAGCTACCCTAACCAACAGGGGGCGTCAGATACGCAGTATTTT. As protein: CASSYPNQQGASDTQYF. This chain joins TRBV11-2 and TRBJ2-3, with TRBD1 matching 9 bases. The CDR3 covers 17 residues. CDR1 and CDR2 from the germline V gene are SGHAT and FQNNGV. The trim removed 4 bases at V and 4 bases at J, leaving 12 bases unmatched.

J is TRBJ1-2 and V is TRBV5-4; D not resolved. Trimming left V 0 bases short and J 1 base short, with 16 bases between. The CDR3 length is 17 residues. Germline V gene sequence: CDR1 SGHNT, CDR2 YYREEE (reference sequence). The CDR3 DNA reads as TGTGCCAGCAGCTTGGCTAGCAGACGGTTCTTTAACTATGGCTACACCTTC. Translating gives CASSLASRRFFNYGYTF.

This chain links TRBV6-4 with TRBJ2-3; 10 bases agree with TRBD1. V was pared by 5 bases and J by 6 bases, with 5 bases of the junction left unmatched. The CDR3 has 14 residues. The V gene's germline CDR1 is MRHNA and CDR2 SNTAGT. This chain's CDR3 is CASSLTGGRDTQYF. The CDR3 DNA reads as TGTGCCAGCAGTTTGACAGGGGGCCGGGATACGCAGTATTTT.

This sequence joins TRBV6-6 and TRBJ1-5; D is unclear. The CDR3 extends over 16 amino acids. CDR1 MNHNY and CDR2 SVGAGI come from the germline V gene (reference sequence). V gave up 6 bases and J gave up 5 bases, with 20 bases separating them. The CDR3 coding sequence is TGTGCCAGCAGCCCCCCAGGTCTTCAAGGTGATCAGCCCCAGCATTTT. Its protein is CASSPPGLQGDQPQHF.